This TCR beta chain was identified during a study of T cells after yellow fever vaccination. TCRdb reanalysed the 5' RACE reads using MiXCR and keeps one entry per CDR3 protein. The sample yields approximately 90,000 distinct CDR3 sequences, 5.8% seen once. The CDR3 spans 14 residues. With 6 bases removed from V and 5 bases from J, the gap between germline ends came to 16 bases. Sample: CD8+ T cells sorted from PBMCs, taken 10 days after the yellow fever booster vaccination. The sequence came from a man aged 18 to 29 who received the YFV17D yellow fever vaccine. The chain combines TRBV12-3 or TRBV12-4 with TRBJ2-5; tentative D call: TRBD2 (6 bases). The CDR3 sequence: CASSSPGGGETQYF. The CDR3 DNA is TGTGCCAGCAGCTCCCCAGGTGGGGGGGAGACCCAGTACTTC.